These 30 T cell receptor beta chains originate from one sample sequenced in a study of T-cell memory formation after mild COVID-19. TCRdb recomputed calls from the 5' RACE reads with MiXCR, one row per CDR3 protein. Here the sample spans about 430,000 distinct CDR3 sequences, 18% being singletons. Specimen: PBMCs or a T cell subset sorted from them (not recorded which). The receptors originated from a man aged 18 to 30 who had mild COVID-19 (a few samples of this study predate the infection). Cell type and time point are not known.

With regard to this clonotype: The germline gene is not matched at one end of the junction; a read error may be the cause. J is TRBJ2-7 and V is TRBV20-1; 9 bases line up with TRBD2. Germline lookup yields CDR1 DFQATT and CDR2 SNEGSKA (reference sequence). The CDR3 length is 12 residues. CDR3 nucleotides: TGCAGTGCTAGAGGGGGTCTAGCGGGGAATCCATTC. Translating it yields CSARGGLAGNPF.

This clonotype was detected a few times. The chain uses TRBV5-1 and TRBJ1-2; D is uncertain. The CDR3 has 14 residues. Trimming removed 0 bases at V and 8 bases at J, with 14 bases between. Germline CDR1 is SGHRS and CDR2 is YFSETQ. As DNA, the CDR3 is TGCGCCAGCAGCTTGGATACCGAAGTGGGCGGCTACACCTTC. It translates to CASSLDTEVGGYTF.

This clonotype has ten or more counts. The V and J genes are TRBV4-2 and TRBJ1-5; D is perhaps TRBD1 (6 bases). V lost 3 bases to trimming and J lost 2 bases, with 14 bases between them. CDR3 size: 16 residues. CDR1 LGHNA and CDR2 YNFKEQ come from the germline V gene. The CDR3, as DNA: TGTGCCAGCAGCCAGACAGGTAGATCGGGCAATCAGCCCCAGCATTTT. It yields the protein CASSQTGRSGNQPQHF.

The V and J genes are TRBV6-4 and TRBJ2-3; possible D gene TRBD2, 5 bases. CDR1 MRHNA and CDR2 SNTAGT come from the germline V gene. CDR3 length: 13 amino acids. V was trimmed by 0 bases and J by 6 bases, leaving 7 bases between them. This chain's CDR3 is CASSDSPGDTQYF. The CDR3 nucleotides are TGTGCCAGCAGTGACTCTCCGGGGGATACGCAGTATTTT.

The chain recombines TRBV13 with TRBJ2-1; tentatively, D is TRBD1 (6 bases). The CDR3 contains 12 residues. Trimming cost V 6 bases and J 6 bases, with 9 bases left between them. The germline gives CDR1 PRHDT, CDR2 FYEKMQ (reference sequence). The CDR3 DNA sequence: TGTGCCAGCAGGGACAGCCTCAATGAGCAGTTCTTC. The encoded protein is CASRDSLNEQFF.

J is TRBJ2-3 and V is TRBV6-5; a possible D gene is TRBD1 (6 bases). CDR3 length: 15 amino acids. Deletions cut 7 bases from V and 1 base from J, with 15 bases between. Germline loops: CDR1 MNHEY, CDR2 SVGAGI. CDR3 in amino acids: CASKPWDTGTDTQYF. The CDR3 DNA reads as TGTGCCAGCAAACCCTGGGACACCGGCACAGATACGCAGTATTTT.

The chain links TRBV7-2 to TRBJ2-3, with 8 bases that match TRBD2. Losses at the gene ends were 4 bases for V and 4 bases for J; bases not matched to a gene: 16. The CDR3 is made up of 18 amino acids. CDR1 and CDR2 (germline): SGHTA, FQGNSA. CDR3 sequence reads: CASSSAMGLVYEADTQYF. The CDR3 region has the DNA TGTGCCAGCAGCTCAGCAATGGGACTAGTTTATGAGGCAGATACGCAGTATTTT.

The chain employs TRBV7-9 and TRBJ1-1; tentative D call: TRBD1 (5 bases). V lost 4 bases and J 4 bases, leaving 19 bases between the germline ends. In germline, CDR1 is SEHNR, CDR2 FQNEAQ (reference sequence). This CDR3 is 16 amino acids long. The CDR3 coding sequence is TGTGCCAGCAGCTCAGACAGCCCGCGTTGGGGCACTGAAGCTTTCTTT. It translates to CASSSDSPRWGTEAFF.

The chain combines TRBV4-3 with TRBJ2-7; D is unclear. Germline CDR1 reads LGHNA; CDR2 reads YSLEER. Trimming took off 0 bases at V and 3 bases at J, with 12 bases between the two ends. This CDR3 comprises 15 residues. The CDR3 sequence is CASSQERQAVYEQYF. The CDR3 DNA is TGCGCCAGCAGCCAAGAGAGGCAGGCCGTCTACGAGCAGTACTTC.

There are a few counts of this clonotype. The chain carries TRBV7-3 and TRBJ2-3, with 15 positions matching TRBD2. V dropped 5 bases and J dropped 5; count of bases not matched to a gene: 5. The germline gives CDR1 SGHTA, CDR2 FQGTGA. This CDR3 region has 16 residues. The CDR3 loop reads CASSGLAGGPLDTQYF. In DNA, the CDR3 is TGTGCCAGCAGCGGACTAGCGGGGGGGCCTTTAGATACGCAGTATTTT.

The chain links TRBV11-2 to TRBJ2-1; D possibly corresponds to TRBD2 (6 bases). The CDR3 has 14 amino acids. Germline assignment: CDR1 SGHAT and CDR2 FQNNGV. V was pared by 4 bases and J by 4 bases, with 11 bases between. CDR3 coding DNA: TGTGCCAGCAGCTCCTTCGGGGGATACAATGAGCAGTTCTTC. Translated, it gives CASSSFGGYNEQFF.

This clonotype was seen a handful of times. The chain combines TRBV10-3 with TRBJ2-1, with D hard to call. CDR1 is ENHRY, CDR2 SYGVKD, per germline. V gave up 6 bases and J gave up 2 bases, with 11 bases separating them. CDR3 size: 14 residues. The DNA for the CDR3 is TGTGCCATCAGCAAGGTGTACCCCTACAATGAGCAGTTCTTC. It yields the protein CAISKVYPYNEQFF.

This clonotype was observed a few times. This chain connects TRBV7-8 to TRBJ2-2, with D possibly being TRBD1 (5 bases). The CDR3 is 16 residues long. V shed 1 base and J shed 2 bases, with 11 bases lying between them. The V gene's germline CDR1 is SGHVS and CDR2 FQNEAQ. DNA for the CDR3: TGTGCCAGCAGCTTAGGCAGGGCCCCCAACACCGGGGAGCTGTTTTTT. It specifies CASSLGRAPNTGELFF.

This clonotype was seen more than once but under ten times. The V and J genes are TRBV5-6 and TRBJ2-4; D is unclear. Germline CDR1 is SGHDT and CDR2 is YYEEEE. The V and J ends lost 1 base and 5 bases respectively, with 10 bases between them. This CDR3 comprises 14 residues. Written as DNA, the CDR3 is TGTGCCAGCAGCTTGTTGGGGTCCCAAAACATTCAGTACTTC. Amino acid sequence: CASSLLGSQNIQYF. The full variable domain, with the rest looked up from reference TRBV5-6 and TRBJ2-4, is DAGVTQSPTHLIKTRGQQVTLRCSPKSGHDTVSWYQQALGQGPQFIFQYYEEEERQRGNFPDRFSGHQFPNYSSELNVNALLLGDSALYLCASSLLGSQNIQYFGAGTRLSVL.

The J gene is TRBJ2-5, the V gene TRBV20-1; TRBD2 aligns across 7 bases. Trimming took 6 bases from V and 5 from J; bases not matched to a gene: 6. The CDR3 is 12 residues long. CDR1 DFQATT and CDR2 SNEGSKA come from the germline V gene (reference sequence). This CDR3 reads CSAGLVLETQYF. The CDR3 DNA reads as TGCAGTGCCGGACTAGTGCTGGAGACCCAGTACTTC.

This clonotype was seen more than once but under ten times. The CDR3 sequence: CASGIPGANVLTF. The CDR3 DNA reads TGTGCCAGTGGGATACCTGGGGCCAACGTCCTGACTTTC. The V gene is TRBV2, the J gene TRBJ2-6, with D unresolved. Germline CDR1 is SNHLY and CDR2 is FYNNEI. The CDR3 loop spans 13 amino acids. V lost 9 bases, J lost 2 bases, and 8 bases lay in between.

V is TRBV7-2 and J is TRBJ2-7; 11 nucleotides align to TRBD2. CDR1 and CDR2 from the germline V gene are SGHTA and FQGNSA. The V gene end was trimmed by 6 bases and the J gene end by 4 bases; junction bases not matched to a gene: 8. The CDR3 length is 15 residues. DNA for the CDR3: TGTGCCAGCAGACAGCGTACTAGCGGGGGATACGAGCAGTACTTC. Protein sequence: CASRQRTSGGYEQYF.

This clonotype was seen only a few times. The CDR3 spells CSADRAGTEAFF. The CDR3 DNA follows: TGCAGTGCTGACAGGGCGGGGACTGAAGCTTTCTTT. The V call is TRBV20-1, the J call TRBJ1-1, with 7 nucleotides matching TRBD1. Trimming took 5 bases from V and 5 from J; bases not matched to a gene: 5. The germline V gene encodes CDR1 DFQATT and CDR2 SNEGSKA (reference sequence). The CDR3 has 12 amino acids.

The chain has TRBV5-1 and TRBJ2-5, with 7 bases identical to TRBD1. The CDR3 extends over 14 amino acids. The junction had 3 bases not matched to a gene; V was cut back by 4 bases and J by 0 bases. Germline V gives CDR1 SGHRS, CDR2 YFSETQ. The CDR3 sequence: CASSGGQHQETQYF. The CDR3 coding sequence is TGCGCCAGCAGCGGGGGACAGCACCAAGAGACCCAGTACTTC.

This clonotype was found a few times. This rearrangement joins TRBV15 to TRBJ2-5; D is tentatively TRBD1 or TRBD2 (5 bases each). CDR3 size: 14 residues. V was cut by 0 bases and J by 3 bases, with 8 bases left in between. In germline, CDR1 is LNHNV, CDR2 YYDKDF (reference sequence). The CDR3 bases are TGTGCCACCAGCAGAGATTTGGGGGAAGAGACCCAGTACTTC. This sequence encodes CATSRDLGEETQYF.

This clonotype was recorded a few times. The rearrangement links TRBV20-1 to TRBJ2-7; 7 bases are shared with TRBD1. This CDR3 has 14 amino acids. Looked up from germline, CDR1 is DFQATT and CDR2 is SNEGSKA (reference sequence). V dropped 5 bases and J dropped 6; count of bases not matched to a gene: 13. CDR3 nucleotides: TGCAGTGCTGAGACCGGGACAGACCCTACCGAGCAGTACTTC. The encoded protein is CSAETGTDPTEQYF.

This clonotype was counted ten times or more. The V gene is TRBV2, the J gene TRBJ1-2; D ambiguous. V was trimmed by 6 bases and J by 4 bases, leaving 15 bases between them. Looked up from germline, CDR1 is SNHLY and CDR2 is FYNNEI. The CDR3 extends over 14 amino acids. The CDR3 here is CASSLSGVPYGYTF. The CDR3 DNA sequence: TGTGCCAGCAGCTTATCGGGAGTTCCCTATGGCTACACCTTC. Together with reference TRBV2 and TRBJ1-2, the CDR3 gives the full variable domain: EPEVTQTPSHQVTQMGQEVILRCVPISNHLYFYWYRQILGQKVEFLVSFYNNEISEKSEIFDDQFSVERPDGSNFTLKIRSTKLEDSAMYFCASSLSGVPYGYTFGSGTRLTVV.

The sample holds a few counts of this clonotype. This sequence joins TRBV5-8 and TRBJ2-7; 8 bases agree with TRBD1. The germline CDR1 and CDR2 sequences are SGHTS and YDEGEE. V lost 4 bases to trimming and J lost 4 bases; unmatched junction nucleotides: 10. This CDR3 has 15 residues. The DNA for the CDR3 is TGTGCCAGCAGCCCTGGGACAGGAACCCGTTACGAGCAGTACTTC. Translation: CASSPGTGTRYEQYF.

Only a few counts were recorded for this clonotype. CDR3 DNA sequence: TGTGCCAGCAGCCAGGGGGGAGTTCAAGAGACCCAGTACTTC. Amino acids: CASSQGGVQETQYF. This chain joins TRBV4-2 and TRBJ2-5, with a tentative D call TRBD2 (6 bases). Germline CDR1 and CDR2: LGHNA and YNFKEQ. Trimming took 3 bases from V and 2 from J, leaving 10 bases between them. This CDR3 is built from 14 residues.

The sample holds a few counts of this clonotype. The V gene is TRBV5-6, the J gene TRBJ2-7; either TRBD1 or TRBD2 may fit D (5 bases each). The germline V and J ends were trimmed by 5 bases and 0 bases, with 21 bases remaining between them. The germline CDR1 and CDR2 sequences are SGHDT and YYEEEE. The CDR3 totals 17 residues. CDR3 bases: TGTGCCAGCAGGAACCTGGGACGAGTTATTTTCTCCTACGAGCAGTACGTC. Translating it yields CASRNLGRVIFSYEQYV.

This clonotype was picked up a small number of times. The chain joins TRBV7-9 to TRBJ1-1, with TRBD1 identical over 10 bases. V gave up 4 bases and J gave up 7 bases; unmatched junction bases: 6. The CDR3 runs to 14 residues. Per germline, CDR1 SEHNR and CDR2 FQNEAQ (reference sequence). CDR3 in DNA: TGTGCCAGCAGCTCCGGACAGGGGGAGAGTGAAGCTTTCTTT. Amino acid sequence: CASSSGQGESEAFF.

This chain connects TRBV7-2 to TRBJ2-2, with D hard to call. The CDR3 has 18 amino acids. Germline V gives CDR1 SGHTA, CDR2 FQGNSA. V was trimmed by 3 bases and J by 1 base, leaving 18 bases between them. The CDR3 nucleotides read TGTGCCAGCAGCTTCTTGCTCCCGAGCAGGAGGAACACCGGGGAGCTGTTTTTT. Protein: CASSFLLPSRRNTGELFF.

This clonotype came up many times. The chain uses TRBV7-9 and TRBJ1-1; unclear D gene. Between the trimmed V and J ends, which lost 8 bases and 10 bases, there was a span of 26 bases. Germline V gene lookup returns CDR1 SEHNR and CDR2 FQNEAQ (reference sequence). This CDR3 is built from 15 residues. Written as DNA, the CDR3 is TGTGCCAGCCGCCCCGAGGCAGCCCCTCTCGGGCGAGCTTTCTTT. It specifies CASRPEAAPLGRAFF.

This clonotype was seen only a few times. This chain links TRBV12-3 or TRBV12-4 with TRBJ2-3; maybe TRBD2 (5 bases). V lost 5 bases to trimming and J lost 9 bases, with 15 bases between them. The CDR3 extends over 13 amino acids. The CDR3 loop reads CASSPPTEVTQYF. CDR3 sequence (DNA): TGTGCCAGCAGTCCCCCTACGGAGGTAACGCAGTATTTT.

The sample holds many counts of this clonotype. V gene TRBV7-2 combines with J gene TRBJ2-2, with unresolved D. The germline gives CDR1 SGHTA, CDR2 FQGNSA. Between the trimmed V and J ends, which lost 1 base and 6 bases, there was a span of 12 bases. This CDR3 has 15 amino acids. This CDR3 reads CASSLVTLGPGELFF. The CDR3 DNA sequence: TGTGCCAGCAGCTTAGTGACACTCGGCCCCGGGGAGCTGTTTTTT.